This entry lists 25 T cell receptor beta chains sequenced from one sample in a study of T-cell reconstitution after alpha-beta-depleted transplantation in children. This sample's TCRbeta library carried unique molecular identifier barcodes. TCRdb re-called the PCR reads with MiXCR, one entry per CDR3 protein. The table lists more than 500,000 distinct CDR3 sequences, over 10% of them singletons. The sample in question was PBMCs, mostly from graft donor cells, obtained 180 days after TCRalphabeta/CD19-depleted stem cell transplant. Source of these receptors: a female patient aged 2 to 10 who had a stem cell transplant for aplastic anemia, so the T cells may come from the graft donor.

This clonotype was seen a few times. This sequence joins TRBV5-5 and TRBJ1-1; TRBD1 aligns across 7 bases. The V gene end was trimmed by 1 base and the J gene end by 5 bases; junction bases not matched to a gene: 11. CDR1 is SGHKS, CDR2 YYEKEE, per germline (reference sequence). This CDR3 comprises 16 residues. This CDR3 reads CASSLNFGTVGTEAFF. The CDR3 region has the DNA TGTGCCAGCAGCTTGAACTTTGGGACAGTCGGAACTGAAGCTTTCTTT.

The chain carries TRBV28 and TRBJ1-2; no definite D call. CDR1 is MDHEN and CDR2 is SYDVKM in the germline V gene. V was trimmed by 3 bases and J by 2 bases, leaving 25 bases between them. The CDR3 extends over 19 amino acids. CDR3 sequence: CASSFKAILDQVRNYGYTF. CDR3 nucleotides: TGTGCCAGCAGTTTTAAGGCCATCCTGGACCAAGTCAGGAACTATGGCTACACCTTC.

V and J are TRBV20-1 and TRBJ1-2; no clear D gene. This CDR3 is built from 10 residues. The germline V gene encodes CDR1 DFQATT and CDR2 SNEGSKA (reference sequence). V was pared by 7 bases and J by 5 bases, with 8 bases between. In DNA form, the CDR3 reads TGCAGTGTCAGGAGTTATGGCTACACCTTC. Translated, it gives CSVRSYGYTF.

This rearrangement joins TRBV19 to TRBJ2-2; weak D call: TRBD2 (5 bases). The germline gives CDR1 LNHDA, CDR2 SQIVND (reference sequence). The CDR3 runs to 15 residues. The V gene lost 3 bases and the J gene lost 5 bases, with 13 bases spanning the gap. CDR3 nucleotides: TGTGCCAGTAGTATCCGGGCCCCGGGGACCGGGGAGCTGTTTTTT. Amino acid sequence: CASSIRAPGTGELFF.

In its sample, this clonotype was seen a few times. The CDR3 reads CASSLRELPNYGYTF. In DNA, the CDR3 is TGTGCCAGCAGCTTAAGGGAACTACCTAACTATGGCTACACCTTC. This sequence joins TRBV7-2 and TRBJ1-2; D ambiguous. Trimming stripped 2 bases from V and 0 bases from J, with 10 bases between. Germline V gene sequence: CDR1 SGHTA, CDR2 FQGNSA. This CDR3 has 15 residues.

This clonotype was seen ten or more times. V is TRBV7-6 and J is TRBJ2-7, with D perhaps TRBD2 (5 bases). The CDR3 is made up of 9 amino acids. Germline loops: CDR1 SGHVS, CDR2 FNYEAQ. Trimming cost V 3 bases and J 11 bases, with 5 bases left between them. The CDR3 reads CASSFGEYF. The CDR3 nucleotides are TGTGCCAGCAGCTTCGGGGAGTACTTC.

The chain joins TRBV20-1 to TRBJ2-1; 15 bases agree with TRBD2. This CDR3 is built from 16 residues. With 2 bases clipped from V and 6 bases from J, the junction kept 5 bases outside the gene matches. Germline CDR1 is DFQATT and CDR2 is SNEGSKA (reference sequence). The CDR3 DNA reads TGCAGTGCTAGATCCCGGACTAGCGGGGGGGCCAATGAGCAGTTCTTC. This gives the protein CSARSRTSGGANEQFF.

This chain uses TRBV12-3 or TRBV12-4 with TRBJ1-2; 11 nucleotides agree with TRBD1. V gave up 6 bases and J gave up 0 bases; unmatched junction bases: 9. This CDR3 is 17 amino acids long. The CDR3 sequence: CASRLGQGGQTNYGYTF. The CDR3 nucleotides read TGTGCCAGCAGATTGGGACAGGGGGGGCAAACTAACTATGGCTACACCTTC.

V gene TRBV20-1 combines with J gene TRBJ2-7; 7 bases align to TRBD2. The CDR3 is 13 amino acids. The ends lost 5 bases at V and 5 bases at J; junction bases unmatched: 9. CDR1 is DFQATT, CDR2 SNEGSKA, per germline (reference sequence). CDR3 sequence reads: CSAGSFLADEQYF. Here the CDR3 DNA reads TGCAGTGCTGGCTCCTTCCTAGCGGACGAGCAGTACTTC.

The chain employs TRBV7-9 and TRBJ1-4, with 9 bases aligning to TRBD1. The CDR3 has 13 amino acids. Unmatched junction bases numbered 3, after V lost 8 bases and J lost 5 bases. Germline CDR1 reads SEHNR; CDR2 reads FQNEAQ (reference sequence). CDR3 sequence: CASGDRENEKLFF. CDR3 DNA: TGTGCCAGCGGGGACAGGGAAAATGAAAAACTGTTTTTT.

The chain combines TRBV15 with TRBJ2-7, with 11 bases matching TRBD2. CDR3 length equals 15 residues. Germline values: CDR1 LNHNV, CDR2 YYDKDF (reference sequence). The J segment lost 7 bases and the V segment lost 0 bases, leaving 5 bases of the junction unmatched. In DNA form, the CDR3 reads TGTGCCACCAGCAGAGAACTAGCGGGAGCTGGGGAGCAGTACTTC. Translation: CATSRELAGAGEQYF.

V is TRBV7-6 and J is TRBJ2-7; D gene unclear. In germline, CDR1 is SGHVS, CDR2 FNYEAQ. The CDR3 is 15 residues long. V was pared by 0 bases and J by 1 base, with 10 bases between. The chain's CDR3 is CASSLAWGSSYEQYF. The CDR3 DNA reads TGTGCCAGCAGCTTAGCCTGGGGTTCGTCCTACGAGCAGTACTTC.

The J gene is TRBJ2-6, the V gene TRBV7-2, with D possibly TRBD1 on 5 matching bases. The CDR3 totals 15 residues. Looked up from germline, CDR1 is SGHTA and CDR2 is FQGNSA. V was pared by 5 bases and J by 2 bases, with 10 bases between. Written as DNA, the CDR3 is TGTGCCAGCAGCAAAGGGGTCCCTGGGGCCAACGTCCTGACTTTC. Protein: CASSKGVPGANVLTF.

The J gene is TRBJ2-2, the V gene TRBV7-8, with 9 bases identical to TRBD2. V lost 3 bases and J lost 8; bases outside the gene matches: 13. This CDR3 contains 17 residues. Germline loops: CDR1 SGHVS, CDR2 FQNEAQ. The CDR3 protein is CASSFRLAGIVGGELFF. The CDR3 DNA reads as TGTGCCAGCAGCTTTCGGCTAGCGGGAATCGTAGGGGGGGAGCTGTTTTTT.

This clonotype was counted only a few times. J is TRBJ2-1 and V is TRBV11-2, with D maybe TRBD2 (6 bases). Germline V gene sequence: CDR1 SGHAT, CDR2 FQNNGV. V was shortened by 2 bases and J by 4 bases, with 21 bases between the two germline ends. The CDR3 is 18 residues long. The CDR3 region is CASSLRGDRLTRYNEQFF. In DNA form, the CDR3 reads TGTGCCAGCAGCTTACGAGGGGATCGGCTGACTAGGTACAATGAGCAGTTCTTC.

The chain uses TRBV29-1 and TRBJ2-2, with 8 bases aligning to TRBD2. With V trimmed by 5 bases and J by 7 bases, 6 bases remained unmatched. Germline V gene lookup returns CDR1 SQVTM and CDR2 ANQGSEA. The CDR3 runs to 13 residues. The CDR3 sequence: CSVCGRSSGELFF. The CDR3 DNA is TGCAGCGTTTGCGGGAGGTCGAGCGGGGAGCTGTTTTTT.

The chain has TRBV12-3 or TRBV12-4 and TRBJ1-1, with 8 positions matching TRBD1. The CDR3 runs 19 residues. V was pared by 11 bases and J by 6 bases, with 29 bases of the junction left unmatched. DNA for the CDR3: TGTGCCGCAGTCCCCAGGGGGCGAATTAAGGGAGGCCGAAACCCTGAAGCTTTCTTT. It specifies CAAVPRGRIKGGRNPEAFF.

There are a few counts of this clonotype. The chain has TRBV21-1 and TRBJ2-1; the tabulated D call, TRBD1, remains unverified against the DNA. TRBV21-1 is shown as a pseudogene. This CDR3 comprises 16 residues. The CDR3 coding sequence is TGTGCCAACCAGGACACCCTCGGGTCAGGGAACAATGAGCAGTTCTTC. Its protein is CANQDTLGSGNNEQFF.

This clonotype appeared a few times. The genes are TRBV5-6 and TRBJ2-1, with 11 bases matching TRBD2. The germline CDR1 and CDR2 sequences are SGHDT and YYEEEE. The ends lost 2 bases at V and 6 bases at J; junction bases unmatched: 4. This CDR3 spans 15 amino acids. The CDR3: CASSLLAGETNEQFF. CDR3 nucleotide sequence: TGTGCCAGCAGCTTACTAGCGGGAGAAACCAATGAGCAGTTCTTC.

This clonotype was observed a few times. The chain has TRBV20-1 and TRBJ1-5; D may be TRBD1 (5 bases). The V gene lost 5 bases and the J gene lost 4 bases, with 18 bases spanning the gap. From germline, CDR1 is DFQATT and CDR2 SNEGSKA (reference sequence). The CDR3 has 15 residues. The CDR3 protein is CSARAWGLSNQPQHF. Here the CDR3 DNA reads TGCAGTGCTCGGGCCTGGGGACTTAGTAATCAGCCCCAGCATTTT.

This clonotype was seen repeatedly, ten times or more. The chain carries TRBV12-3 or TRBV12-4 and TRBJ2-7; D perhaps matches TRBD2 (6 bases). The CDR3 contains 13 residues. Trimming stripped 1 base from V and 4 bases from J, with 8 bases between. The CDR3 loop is CASSLGRGYEQYF. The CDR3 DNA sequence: TGTGCCAGCAGTTTAGGCCGGGGGTACGAGCAGTACTTC.

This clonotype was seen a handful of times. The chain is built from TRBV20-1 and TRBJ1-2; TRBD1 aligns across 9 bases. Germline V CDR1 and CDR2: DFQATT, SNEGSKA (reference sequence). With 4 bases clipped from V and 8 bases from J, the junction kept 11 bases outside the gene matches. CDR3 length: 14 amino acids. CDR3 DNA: TGCAGTGCTAAGGCCCCACAGGGGGCAGGGGGCTACACCTTC. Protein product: CSAKAPQGAGGYTF.

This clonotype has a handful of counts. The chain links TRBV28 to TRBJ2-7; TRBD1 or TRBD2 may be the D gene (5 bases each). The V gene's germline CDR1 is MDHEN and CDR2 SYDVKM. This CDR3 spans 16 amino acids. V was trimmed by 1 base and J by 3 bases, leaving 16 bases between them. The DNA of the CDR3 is TGTGCCAGCAGTTTATTAGGGGACCACGCCTACTACGAGCAGTACTTC. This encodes CASSLLGDHAYYEQYF.

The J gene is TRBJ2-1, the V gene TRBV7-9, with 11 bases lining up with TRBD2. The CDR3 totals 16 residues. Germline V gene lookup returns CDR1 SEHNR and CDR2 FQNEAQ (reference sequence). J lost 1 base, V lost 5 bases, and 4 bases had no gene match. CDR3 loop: CASSRSGRASYNEQFF. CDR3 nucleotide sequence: TGTGCCAGCAGCCGTAGCGGGAGGGCGTCCTACAATGAGCAGTTCTTC.

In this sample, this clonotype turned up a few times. The CDR3 coding sequence is TGTGCCAGCAGTTTAGCAGGGCTTAGCAATCAGCCCCAGCATTTT. As protein: CASSLAGLSNQPQHF. This sequence joins TRBV12-3 or TRBV12-4 and TRBJ1-5; no firm D call. CDR3 length: 15 residues. Trimming took 0 bases from V and 0 from J, leaving 6 bases between them.